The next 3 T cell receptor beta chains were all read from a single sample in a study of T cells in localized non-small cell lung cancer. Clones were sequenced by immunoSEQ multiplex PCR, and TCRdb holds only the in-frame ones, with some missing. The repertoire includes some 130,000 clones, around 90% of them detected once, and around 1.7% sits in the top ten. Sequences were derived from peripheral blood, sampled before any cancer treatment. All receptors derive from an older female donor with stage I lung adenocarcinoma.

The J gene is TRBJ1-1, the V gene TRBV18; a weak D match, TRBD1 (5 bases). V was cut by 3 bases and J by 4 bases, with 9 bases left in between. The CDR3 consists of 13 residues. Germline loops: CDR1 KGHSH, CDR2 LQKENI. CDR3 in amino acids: CASSPQGGTEAFF. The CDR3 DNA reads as TGTGCCAGCTCACCCCAGGGTGGCACTGAAGCTTTCTTT. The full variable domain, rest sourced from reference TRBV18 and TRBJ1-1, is NAGVMQNPRHLVRRRGQEARLRCSPMKGHSHVYWYRQLPEEGLKFMVYLQKENIIDESGMPKERFSAEFPKEGPSILRIQQVVRGDSAAYFCASSPQGGTEAFFGQGTRLTVV.

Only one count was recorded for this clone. The CDR3, as DNA: TGTGCCTCCGCCGACAGGGGCACTGAAGCTTTCTTT. Protein product: CASADRGTEAFF. J is TRBJ1-1 and V is TRBV30; 8 bases align to TRBD1. This CDR3 contains 12 residues. J gave up 4 bases and V 7 bases, and 5 bases lay outside the gene matches. Germline V CDR1 and CDR2: GTSNPN, SVGIG (reference sequence).

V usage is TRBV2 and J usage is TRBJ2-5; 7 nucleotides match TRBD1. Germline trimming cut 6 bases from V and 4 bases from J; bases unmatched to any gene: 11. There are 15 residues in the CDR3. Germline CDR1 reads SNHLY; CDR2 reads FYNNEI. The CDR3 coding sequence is TGTGCCAGCAGCAGAAACAGGGGTGGGGGAGAGACCCAGTACTTC. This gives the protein CASSRNRGGGETQYF. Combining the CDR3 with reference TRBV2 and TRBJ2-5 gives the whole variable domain EPEVTQTPSHQVTQMGQEVILRCVPISNHLYFYWYRQILGQKVEFLVSFYNNEISEKSEIFDDQFSVERPDGSNFTLKIRSTKLEDSAMYFCASSRNRGGGETQYFGPGTRLLVL.